The present T cell receptor (beta chain) was sequenced within a study of neoadjuvant nivolumab and ipilimumab in lung cancer. Sequencing used immunoSEQ multiplex PCR; TCRdb keeps in-frame clones, though not all of them. The table lists roughly 34,000 clones, approximately 92% of them singletons. The sample holds a few counts of this clone. The antigen is not known. Trimming shortened V by 1 base and J by 3 bases, and 10 bases separated the two germline ends. The CDR3 runs 14 residues. The V gene's germline CDR1 is MNHNS and CDR2 SASEGT. Overall study findings and caveats: Higher pretherapy blood TCR richness went with higher resected-tumor richness. TCR richness and clonality were higher in tumors than adjacent uninvolved lung.

This chain links TRBV6-1 with TRBJ2-7, with a weak D call TRBD1 (6 bases). Sequencing used peripheral blood, obtained after neoadjuvant nivolumab, alone or with ipilimumab, at or shortly before surgery. This receptor was identified in an adult with non-small cell lung cancer. DNA for the CDR3: TGTGCCAGCAGTGAAGTAGAGGGGGACTACGAGCAGTACTTC. Protein: CASSEVEGDYEQYF.